The 28 T cell receptor beta chains presented below share a single source sample, sequenced in a study of OX40 agonist ivuxolimab in advanced cancers. TCRdb keeps only in-frame clones here, not all; method: immunoSEQ multiplex PCR. Of more than 85,000 clones in the sample, roughly 80% were seen once. The source material was CD4+ or CD8+ T cells sorted from blood, sampled in a trial of the OX40 agonist ivuxolimab. Every receptor here comes from an adult with an advanced solid tumor such as melanoma, head and neck, liver or kidney cancer.

The chain carries TRBV7-2 and TRBJ2-1, with 8 positions matching TRBD2. Germline assignment: CDR1 SGHTA and CDR2 FQGNSA. The CDR3 contains 17 residues. Losses at the gene ends were 2 bases for V and 6 bases for J; bases not matched to a gene: 12. CDR3 bases: TGTGCCAGCAGCTTACGGTCTCGGACTAGCTTACTCAATGAGCAGTTCTTC. Translated: CASSLRSRTSLLNEQFF. Supplemented by reference TRBV7-2 and TRBJ2-1, the full variable domain reads GAGVSQSPSNKVTEKGKDVELRCDPISGHTALYWYRQSLGQGLEFLIYFQGNSAPDKSGLPSDRFSAERTGGSVSTLTIQRTQQEDSAVYLCASSLRSRTSLLNEQFFGPGTRLTVL.

The gene calls are TRBV7-2 and TRBJ2-7; unclear D gene. The CDR3 has 13 residues. From germline, CDR1 is SGHTA and CDR2 FQGNSA. The V end was cut by 3 bases, the J end by 2 bases, with 8 bases between. CDR3 DNA: TGTGCCAGCAGCTTTGGGAATCCCTACGAGCAGTACTTC. It codes for CASSFGNPYEQYF.

The V gene is TRBV19, the J gene TRBJ2-1; 14 bases fit TRBD2. The V gene's germline CDR1 is LNHDA and CDR2 SQIVND (reference sequence). This CDR3 comprises 16 residues. The ends lost 6 bases at V and 8 bases at J; junction bases unmatched: 9. CDR3 in DNA: TGTGCCAGTAGCCTCGGACTAGCGGGAGGATCCCATGAGCAGTTCTTC. Its protein is CASSLGLAGGSHEQFF.

The chain uses TRBV18 and TRBJ1-2, with 10 positions matching TRBD1. The CDR3 totals 16 residues. J gave up 9 bases and V 3 bases, and 13 bases lay outside the gene matches. From germline, CDR1 is KGHSH and CDR2 LQKENI. In DNA form, the CDR3 reads TGTGCCAGCTCACCCCGAACACCGGGACAGGGGATTAGCTACACCTTC. This sequence encodes CASSPRTPGQGISYTF.

The chain is built from TRBV27 and TRBJ1-1; 11 bases agree with TRBD1. Germline V gene sequence: CDR1 MNHEY, CDR2 SMNVEV (reference sequence). V dropped 5 bases and J dropped 6; count of bases not matched to a gene: 5. The CDR3 consists of 14 residues. CDR3 in DNA: TGTGCCAGCAGTCCCCCGGGACAGGGGGCTGAAGCTTTCTTT. It encodes CASSPPGQGAEAFF.

The chain employs TRBV5-1 and TRBJ2-5, with 7 bases fitting TRBD2. Germline CDR1 SGHRS, CDR2 YFSETQ. J gave up 3 bases and V 6 bases, and 2 bases lay outside the gene matches. CDR3 length equals 12 residues. CDR3 in amino acids: CASKREKETQYF. CDR3 bases: TGCGCCAGCAAGCGGGAAAAAGAGACCCAGTACTTC.

This chain links TRBV7-2 with TRBJ2-5, with unresolved D. The ends were cut back, 5 bases at V and 5 bases at J, with 12 bases in the middle. Per germline, CDR1 SGHTA and CDR2 FQGNSA. The CDR3 covers 13 residues. The CDR3: CASSDFRKETQYF. CDR3 nucleotide sequence: TGTGCCAGCAGCGACTTTCGGAAGGAGACCCAGTACTTC.

The chain combines TRBV4-2 with TRBJ1-6; D is unclear. From germline, CDR1 is LGHNA and CDR2 YNFKEQ. Deletions cut 0 bases from V and 4 bases from J, with 13 bases between. This CDR3 region has 17 residues. Here the CDR3 DNA reads TGTGCCAGCAGCCAAGATAGCGGCGGCGCGTATAATTCACCCCTCCACTTT. Protein: CASSQDSGGAYNSPLHF.

This clone was counted once. The rearrangement joins TRBV28 to TRBJ1-6; D is ambiguous. The ends were cut back, 2 bases at V and 6 bases at J, with 5 bases in the middle. CDR3 length equals 13 residues. Germline CDR1 MDHEN, CDR2 SYDVKM. In nucleotides, the CDR3 is TGTGCCAGCAGTTTACAGACTAATTCACCCCTCCACTTT. This translates into CASSLQTNSPLHF.

The chain employs TRBV7-8 and TRBJ2-7; 9 nucleotides line up with TRBD2. Germline values: CDR1 SGHVS, CDR2 FQNEAQ. The CDR3 sequence is 16 residues long. With V trimmed by 1 base and J by 0 bases, 4 bases remained unmatched. The CDR3 nucleotides read TGTGCCAGCAGCTTAGGCGGGGGGGACGGCTCCTACGAGCAGTACTTC. Translating gives CASSLGGGDGSYEQYF.

In this sample, this clone turned up a few times. The V and J genes are TRBV4-2 and TRBJ2-1; TRBD2 agrees at 7 bases. Per the germline V gene, CDR1 is LGHNA and CDR2 is YNFKEQ. The CDR3 runs to 15 residues. V gave up 1 base and J gave up 3 bases; unmatched junction bases: 3. In DNA form, the CDR3 reads TGTGCCAGCAGCCAAGGGGACTACGGCTACAATGAGCAGTTCTTC. Its protein product is CASSQGDYGYNEQFF.

The chain couples TRBV28 to TRBJ2-5, with D maybe TRBD1 (6 bases). Trimming cost V 2 bases and J 3 bases, with 10 bases left between them. From germline, CDR1 is MDHEN and CDR2 SYDVKM. The CDR3 contains 14 residues. The CDR3 DNA reads TGTGCCAGCAGTTTAGGGGGCAGGAAAGAGACCCAGTACTTC. Encoded protein: CASSLGGRKETQYF.

This sequence joins TRBV9 and TRBJ2-2; 12 nucleotides match TRBD1. This CDR3 is 20 amino acids long. Trimming at V came to 3 bases and at J to 4 bases, leaving 16 bases not matched to a gene. The germline CDR1 and CDR2 sequences are SGDLS and YYNGEE. The DNA of the CDR3 is TGTGCCAGCAGCGCGACCGGGACAGGGGGCCCCGGTATGTCCACCGGGGAGCTGTTTTTT. Translating gives CASSATGTGGPGMSTGELFF.

This clone was counted between two and nine times. The chain recombines TRBV9 with TRBJ2-1; D remains unclear. This CDR3 has 13 residues. Germline V gives CDR1 SGDLS, CDR2 YYNGEE. Trimming removed 0 bases at V and 7 bases at J, with 8 bases between. This chain's CDR3 is CASSVGPQNEQFF. The CDR3 region has the DNA TGTGCCAGCAGCGTAGGCCCTCAGAATGAGCAGTTCTTC.

The chain links TRBV6-5 to TRBJ2-7; D is possibly TRBD1 (5 bases). The CDR3 is 14 amino acids. With 4 bases removed from V and 5 bases from J, the gap between germline ends came to 15 bases. The germline V gene has CDR1 MNHEY and CDR2 SVGAGI. The CDR3 region has the DNA TGTGCCAGCAGTTCGTCGCAGGGAAACGACGAGCAGTACTTC. This translates into CASSSSQGNDEQYF.

V usage is TRBV4-3 and J usage is TRBJ2-2; possibly TRBD1 for D (6 bases). Germline values: CDR1 LGHNA, CDR2 YSLEER. Trimming took off 3 bases at V and 2 bases at J, with 13 bases between the two ends. The CDR3 is made up of 16 amino acids. The CDR3 DNA is TGCGCCAGCAGCCAGGATCCGGGACAAAACACCGGGGAGCTGTTTTTT. Translated: CASSQDPGQNTGELFF.

The chain combines TRBV2 with TRBJ2-2, with D possibly TRBD1 on 5 matching bases. The V end lost 4 bases, the J end lost 4 bases, and 13 bases lay between the germline ends. The CDR3 extends over 15 amino acids. Germline CDR1 SNHLY, CDR2 FYNNEI. The CDR3 reads CASSVKGVVTGELFF. In DNA form, the CDR3 reads TGTGCCAGCAGTGTAAAAGGGGTAGTCACCGGGGAGCTGTTTTTT.

The J gene is TRBJ2-3, the V gene TRBV9; D call uncertain. Looked up from germline, CDR1 is SGDLS and CDR2 is YYNGEE. CDR3 length: 14 residues. V was trimmed by 0 bases and J by 0 bases, leaving 5 bases between them. CDR3 nucleotide sequence: TGTGCCAGCAGCGTAGGGGTAAGCACAGATACGCAGTATTTT. Protein sequence: CASSVGVSTDTQYF.

The chain uses TRBV27 and TRBJ1-2; 8 nucleotides match TRBD1. The ends lost 1 base at V and 4 bases at J; junction bases unmatched: 20. The CDR3 extends over 20 amino acids. Germline loops: CDR1 MNHEY, CDR2 SMNVEV (reference sequence). CDR3 DNA sequence: TGTGCCAGCAGTTTATGGGGGTTTCGCCGTTCGGACAGGGATGTCTATGGCTACACCTTC. Encoded protein: CASSLWGFRRSDRDVYGYTF.

This clone has just a few counts. This rearrangement joins TRBV11-3 to TRBJ2-2, with unresolved D. This CDR3 is built from 13 residues. Germline values: CDR1 SGHNT, CDR2 YENEEA. The V end was cut by 0 bases, the J end by 4 bases, with 3 bases between. The CDR3 DNA reads TGTGCCAGCAGCTTAGATTTCACCGGGGAGCTGTTTTTT. Translation: CASSLDFTGELFF.

This chain links TRBV4-2 with TRBJ2-5, with a tentative D call TRBD1 (5 bases). The J call may not be correct, given that the DNA end is closer to TRBJ2-7. The CDR3 has 16 residues. The germline CDR1 and CDR2 sequences are LGHNA and YNFKEQ. This chain's CDR3 is CASSRKRVDSDYEQYF. DNA for the CDR3: TGTGCCAGCAGCCGGAAGAGAGTTGACAGCGACTACGAGCAGTACTTC.

The rearrangement uses TRBV7-2 and TRBJ1-4; D not certain. With 5 bases removed from V and 4 bases from J, the gap between germline ends came to 14 bases. This CDR3 has 15 residues. The germline V gene has CDR1 SGHTA and CDR2 FQGNSA. CDR3: CASSTRTGLNEKLFF. CDR3 sequence (DNA): TGTGCCAGCAGCACCAGGACGGGCCTTAATGAAAAACTGTTTTTT.

The chain is built from TRBV4-3 and TRBJ1-5, with D perhaps matching TRBD1 (5 bases). Looked up from germline, CDR1 is LGHNA and CDR2 is YSLEER. Trimming left V 0 bases short and J 7 bases short, with 16 bases between. The CDR3 is 16 residues long. The CDR3 region is CASSQELGLGAQPQHF. Here the CDR3 DNA reads TGCGCCAGCAGCCAAGAATTGGGGCTCGGGGCCCAGCCCCAGCATTTT.

The rearrangement joins TRBV11-2 to TRBJ2-7; D assignment may be TRBD1 or TRBD2 (6 bases each). Trimming pared 1 base from V and 5 bases from J, leaving 9 bases between. In germline, CDR1 is SGHAT, CDR2 FQNNGV. The CDR3 is made up of 13 amino acids. The CDR3 reads CASSLAGGHEQYF. The CDR3 bases are TGTGCCAGCAGCTTAGCCGGGGGCCACGAGCAGTACTTC.

J is TRBJ1-2 and V is TRBV5-1; D remains unclear. This CDR3 is 16 amino acids long. The V gene lost 0 bases and the J gene lost 0 bases, with 12 bases spanning the gap. Germline CDR1 SGHRS, CDR2 YFSETQ. The CDR3 region has the DNA TGCGCCAGCAGCTTGGATAACAGCGCGACTAACTATGGCTACACCTTC. Translating it yields CASSLDNSATNYGYTF.

This chain uses TRBV7-2 with TRBJ2-2, with D unresolved. The CDR3 extends over 16 amino acids. Germline V gene sequence: CDR1 SGHTA, CDR2 FQGNSA. Trimming removed 5 bases from V and 3 bases from J, with 16 bases in between. CDR3 DNA: TGTGCCAGCAGCGATCCTCCCCCCGTTTACACCGGGGAGCTGTTTTTT. It translates to CASSDPPPVYTGELFF.

The rearrangement uses TRBV4-2 and TRBJ1-4; TRBD1 agrees at 7 bases. CDR1 is LGHNA and CDR2 is YNFKEQ in the germline V gene. The CDR3 totals 14 residues. V lost 4 bases and J lost 7; bases outside the gene matches: 6. The chain's CDR3 is CASSPRQGGEKLFF. The CDR3 nucleotides are TGTGCCAGCAGCCCTCGACAGGGCGGTGAAAAACTGTTTTTT.

The rearrangement joins TRBV6-6 to TRBJ2-1; no reliable D call. The CDR3 extends over 11 amino acids. Germline CDR1 reads MNHNY; CDR2 reads SVGAGI (reference sequence). V was pared by 8 bases and J by 10 bases, with 12 bases between. Here the CDR3 DNA reads TGTGCCAGCTCCTACTTGGGGGAGCAGTTCTTC. It is translated as CASSYLGEQFF.